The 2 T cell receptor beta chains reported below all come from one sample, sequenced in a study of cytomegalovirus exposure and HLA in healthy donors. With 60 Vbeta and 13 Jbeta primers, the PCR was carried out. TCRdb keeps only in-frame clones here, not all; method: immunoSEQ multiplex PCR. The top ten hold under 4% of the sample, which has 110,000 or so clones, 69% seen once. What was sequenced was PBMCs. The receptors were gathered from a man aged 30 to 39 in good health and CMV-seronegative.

CDR3: CASGAGPGQGTYNEQFF. In DNA, the CDR3 is TGTGCCAGCGGTGCGGGGCCGGGACAGGGGACCTACAATGAGCAGTTCTTC. The rearrangement joins TRBV27 to TRBJ2-1, with 10 bases lining up with TRBD1. CDR1 and CDR2 from the germline V gene are MNHEY and SMNVEV (reference sequence). The CDR3 loop spans 17 amino acids. Trimming took 8 bases from V and 2 from J; bases not matched to a gene: 12.

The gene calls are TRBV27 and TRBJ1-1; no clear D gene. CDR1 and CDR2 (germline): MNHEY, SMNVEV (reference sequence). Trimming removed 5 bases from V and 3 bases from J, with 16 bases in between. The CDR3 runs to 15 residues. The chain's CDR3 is CASSKNGEPDTEAFF. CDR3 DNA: TGTGCCAGCAGTAAGAACGGGGAGCCCGACACTGAAGCTTTCTTT.